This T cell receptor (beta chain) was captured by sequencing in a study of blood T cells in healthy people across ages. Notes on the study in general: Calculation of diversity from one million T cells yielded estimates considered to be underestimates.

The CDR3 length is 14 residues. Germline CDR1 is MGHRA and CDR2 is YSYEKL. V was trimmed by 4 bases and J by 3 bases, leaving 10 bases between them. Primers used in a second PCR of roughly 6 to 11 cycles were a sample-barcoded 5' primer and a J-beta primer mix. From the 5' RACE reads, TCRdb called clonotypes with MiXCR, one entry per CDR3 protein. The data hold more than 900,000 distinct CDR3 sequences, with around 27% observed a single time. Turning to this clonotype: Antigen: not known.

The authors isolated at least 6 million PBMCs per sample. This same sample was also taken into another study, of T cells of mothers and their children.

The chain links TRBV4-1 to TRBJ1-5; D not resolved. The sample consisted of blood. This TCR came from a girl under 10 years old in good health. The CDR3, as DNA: TGCGCCAGCAGCCCTGTACTCCTCAATCAGCCCCAGCATTTT. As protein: CASSPVLLNQPQHF.